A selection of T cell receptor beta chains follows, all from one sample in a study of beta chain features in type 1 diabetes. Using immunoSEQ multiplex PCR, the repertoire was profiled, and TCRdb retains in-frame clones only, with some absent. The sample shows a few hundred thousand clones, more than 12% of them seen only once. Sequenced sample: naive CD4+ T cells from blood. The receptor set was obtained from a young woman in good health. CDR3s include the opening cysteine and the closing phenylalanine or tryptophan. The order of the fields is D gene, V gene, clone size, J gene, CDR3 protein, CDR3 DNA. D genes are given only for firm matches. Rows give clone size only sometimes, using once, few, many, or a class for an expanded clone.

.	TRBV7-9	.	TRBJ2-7	CASRMGQVGAYEQYF	TGTGCCAGCAGAATGGGACAAGTAGGAGCCTACGAGCAGTACTTC
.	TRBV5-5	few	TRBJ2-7	CASSGALGGQYEQYF	TGTGCCAGCAGCGGGGCCCTCGGGGGGCAGTACGAGCAGTACTTC
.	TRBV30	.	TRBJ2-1	CASRELVEQFF	TGTGCCTCTCGTGAACTAGTCGAGCAGTTCTTC
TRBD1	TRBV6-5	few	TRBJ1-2	CASRDDRGSGYTF	TGTGCCAGCAGGGACGACAGGGGGTCTGGCTACACCTTC
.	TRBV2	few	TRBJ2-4	CAGSGGRGTKNIQYF	TGTGCCGGGAGCGGCGGGCGTGGAACCAAAAACATTCAGTACTTC
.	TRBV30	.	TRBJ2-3	CAWSQDTQYF	TGTGCCTGGAGTCAAGATACGCAGTATTTT
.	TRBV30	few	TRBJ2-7	CAWVDGKSSYEQYF	TGTGCCTGGGTGGACGGGAAGAGCTCCTACGAGCAGTACTTC
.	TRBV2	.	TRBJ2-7	CASSRSSYEQYF	TGTGCCAGCAGCCGTAGCTCCTACGAGCAGTACTTC
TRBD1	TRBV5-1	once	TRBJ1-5	CASSPAQGAQPQHF	TGCGCCAGCAGCCCAGCACAGGGGGCGCAGCCCCAGCATTTT
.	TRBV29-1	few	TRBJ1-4	CSVGTGEKLFF	TGCAGCGTTGGAACTGGTGAAAAACTGTTTTTT
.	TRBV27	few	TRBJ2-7	CASSSGSRVGYEQYF	TGTGCCAGCAGTTCAGGTAGTAGAGTTGGGTACGAGCAGTACTTC
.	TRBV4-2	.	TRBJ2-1	CASSPSGLVAAEQFF	TGTGCCAGCAGCCCTTCGGGACTGGTTGCAGCGGAGCAGTTCTTC
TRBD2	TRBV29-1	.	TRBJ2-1	CSVPTTSGATNEQFF	TGCAGCGTTCCAACGACTAGCGGGGCTACAAATGAGCAGTTCTTC
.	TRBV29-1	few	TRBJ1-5	CSVAGQQDQPQHF	TGCAGCGTCGCAGGACAGCAAGATCAGCCCCAGCATTTT
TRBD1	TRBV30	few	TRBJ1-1	CAWKTGGWRTEAFF	TGTGCCTGGAAAACAGGGGGCTGGCGGACTGAAGCTTTCTTT
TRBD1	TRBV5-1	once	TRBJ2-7	CASSLGGQGNEQYF	TGCGCCAGCAGCTTGGGGGGACAGGGGAACGAGCAGTACTTC
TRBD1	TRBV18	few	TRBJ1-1	CASSASGGHTEAFF	TGTGCCAGCTCAGCCTCAGGGGGCCACACTGAAGCTTTCTTT
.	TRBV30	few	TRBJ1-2	CAWSVRRQGNGYTF	TGTGCCTGGAGTGTACGGCGGCAGGGGAATGGCTACACCTTC
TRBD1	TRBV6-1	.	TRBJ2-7	CASSEPAGQGGYEQYF	TGTGCCAGCAGTGAACCCGCGGGACAGGGGGGCTACGAGCAGTACTTC
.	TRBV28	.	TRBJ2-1	CASWGQGNNEQFF	TGTGCCAGCTGGGGGCAGGGAAACAATGAGCAGTTCTTC
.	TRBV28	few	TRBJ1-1	CASRHQGTPEAFF	TGTGCCAGCAGGCATCAGGGTACCCCTGAAGCTTTCTTT
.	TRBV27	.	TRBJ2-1	CASSLESSWRGYNEQFF	TGTGCCAGCAGTTTAGAGTCTAGCTGGAGGGGTTACAATGAGCAGTTCTTC
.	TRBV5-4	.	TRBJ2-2	CASSLGGMNTGELFF	TGTGCCAGCAGCTTGGGCGGGATGAACACCGGGGAGCTGTTTTTT
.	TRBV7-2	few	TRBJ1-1	CASRPGRGNTEAFF	TGTGCCAGCAGACCAGGCCGGGGGAACACTGAAGCTTTCTTT
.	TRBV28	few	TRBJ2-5	CAIGDTKETQYF	TGTGCCATCGGGGATACTAAAGAGACCCAGTACTTC
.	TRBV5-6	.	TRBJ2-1	CASSLGGGQFF	TGTGCCAGCAGCTTGGGGGGCGGTCAGTTCTTC
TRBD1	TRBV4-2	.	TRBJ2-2	CASSQGAGTVTGELFF	TGTGCCAGCAGCCAAGGGGCTGGGACAGTTACCGGGGAGCTGTTTTTT
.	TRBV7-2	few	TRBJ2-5	CASSLIQGGETQYF	TGTGCCAGCAGCTTAATACAGGGTGGGGAGACCCAGTACTTC
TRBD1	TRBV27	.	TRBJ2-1	CASSFPGTGGYEQFF	TGTGCCAGCAGTTTCCCCGGGACAGGGGGTTATGAGCAGTTCTTC
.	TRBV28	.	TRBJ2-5	CASSSGAMETQYF	TGTGCCAGCAGTTCGGGAGCAATGGAGACCCAGTACTTC
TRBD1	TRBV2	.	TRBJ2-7	CASLRDSSSYEQYF	TGTGCCAGCCTCCGGGACAGTAGCTCCTACGAGCAGTACTTC
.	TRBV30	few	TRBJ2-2	CAWSVLGRVAGELFF	TGTGCCTGGAGTGTCTTAGGCAGGGTGGCCGGGGAGCTGTTTTTT
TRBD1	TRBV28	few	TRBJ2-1	CASSLYEGTGGWFF	TGTGCCAGCAGTTTATATGAGGGGACAGGGGGCTGGTTCTTC
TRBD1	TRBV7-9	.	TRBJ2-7	CASSFLTGHHEQYF	TGTGCCAGCAGCTTTCTGACAGGGCACCACGAGCAGTACTTC
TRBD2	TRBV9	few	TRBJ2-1	CASSSTSGRWDEQFF	TGTGCCAGCAGCTCGACTAGCGGGAGGTGGGATGAGCAGTTCTTC
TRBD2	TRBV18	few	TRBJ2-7	CASSPPTSGSYEQYF	TGTGCCAGCTCACCACCGACTAGCGGATCCTACGAGCAGTACTTC
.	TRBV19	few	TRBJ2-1	CASSIDRYNEQFF	TGTGCCAGTAGTATAGACCGTTACAATGAGCAGTTCTTC
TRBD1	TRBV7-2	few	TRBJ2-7	CASSTRQGRYEQYF	TGTGCCAGCAGCACGCGACAGGGGAGATACGAGCAGTACTTC
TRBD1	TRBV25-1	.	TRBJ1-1	CASSESDRVWTEAFF	TGTGCCAGCAGTGAATCAGACAGGGTTTGGACTGAAGCTTTCTTT
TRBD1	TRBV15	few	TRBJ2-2	CATRTGLIHRELFF	TGTGCCACCAGGACAGGGTTGATACACCGGGAGCTGTTTTTT
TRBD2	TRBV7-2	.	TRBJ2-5	CASTRGGTQETQYF	TGTGCCAGCACCCGGGGGGGGACCCAAGAGACCCAGTACTTC
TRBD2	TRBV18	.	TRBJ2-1	CASSPPIGRAYNEQFF	TGTGCCAGCTCACCACCGATAGGGAGGGCCTACAATGAGCAGTTCTTC
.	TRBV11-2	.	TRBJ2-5	CASSSNAAQETQYF	TGTGCCAGCAGCTCAAATGCGGCCCAAGAGACCCAGTACTTC
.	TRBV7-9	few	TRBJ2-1	CASSAGQSSYNEQFF	TGTGCCAGCAGCGCGGGACAGAGCTCCTACAATGAGCAGTTCTTC
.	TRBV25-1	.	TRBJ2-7	CASRGRYEQYF	TGTGCCAGCAGGGGGCGCTACGAGCAGTACTTC
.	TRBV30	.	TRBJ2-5	CAWSQRLLETQYF	TGTGCCTGGAGTCAGAGACTACTGGAGACCCAGTACTTC
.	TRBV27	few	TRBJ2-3	CASSSARRRHTDTQYF	TGTGCCAGCAGTTCCGCCAGGCGTAGACACACAGATACGCAGTATTTT
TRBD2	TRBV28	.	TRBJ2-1	CASSLYAETSVSYNEQFF	TGTGCCAGCAGTTTATATGCCGAGACTAGCGTATCCTACAATGAGCAGTTCTTC
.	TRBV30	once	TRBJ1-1	CAWSGQADTEAFF	TGTGCCTGGAGTGGCCAGGCCGACACTGAAGCTTTCTTT